These 18 T cell receptor beta chains originate from one sample sequenced in a study of blood T cell repertoires in COVID-19 (dated by TCRdb to between 2020 and 2021). Receptor libraries were prepared by the immunoSEQ multiplex PCR assay. TCRdb carries this immuneACCESS record with in-frame sequences only. Its versions omit some clonotypes, under half of them owing to an unresolved V gene in the studies checked, with the rest unexplained. For this sample the table gives about 72,000 clones, of which about nine tenths were detected only once. The ten largest make up about a tenth of the sample. The sequencing sample was made of peripheral blood. Receptors were obtained from a human donor in a cohort sampled during active COVID-19.

The chain has TRBV7-2 and TRBJ1-3; D ambiguous. The germline gives CDR1 SGHTA, CDR2 FQGNSA. Between the trimmed V and J ends, which lost 1 base and 4 bases, there was a span of 11 bases. This CDR3 region has 15 residues. The CDR3, as DNA: TGTGCCAGCAGCTTAGGGGCCCGGATCGGAAACACCATATATTTT. Translated, it gives CASSLGARIGNTIYF. Combining the CDR3 with reference TRBV7-2 and TRBJ1-3 gives the whole variable domain GAGVSQSPSNKVTEKGKDVELRCDPISGHTALYWYRQSLGQGLEFLIYFQGNSAPDKSGLPSDRFSAERTGGSVSTLTIQRTQQEDSAVYLCASSLGARIGNTIYFGEGSWLTVV.

The V and J genes are TRBV19 and TRBJ1-5, with D tentatively TRBD1 (6 bases). Germline V gene lookup returns CDR1 LNHDA and CDR2 SQIVND (reference sequence). With 5 bases removed from V and 5 bases from J, the gap between germline ends came to 10 bases. The CDR3 consists of 13 residues. In DNA, the CDR3 is TGTGCCAGTAGTGACAGGCCGGATCAGCCCCAGCATTTT. It codes for CASSDRPDQPQHF.

The genes are TRBV29-1 and TRBJ1-2; D not resolved. V was shortened by 3 bases and J by 7 bases, with 9 bases between the two germline ends. Germline CDR1 and CDR2: SQVTM and ANQGSEA. This CDR3 is 11 amino acids long. CDR3 in DNA: TGCAGCGTTGAGGAGAGAACTGGCTACACCTTC. Protein product: CSVEERTGYTF.

V is TRBV27 and J is TRBJ2-1, with 8 bases identical to TRBD1. Trimming took 10 bases from V and 4 from J; bases not matched to a gene: 3. CDR1 MNHEY and CDR2 SMNVEV come from the germline V gene (reference sequence). The CDR3 covers 12 residues. As DNA, the CDR3 is TGTGCCACCCGGACAGGGTACAATGAGCAGTTCTTC. Amino acids: CATRTGYNEQFF.

The CDR3 nucleotides read TGTGCCAGCAGCATCACTAGCGGGGGCTACGAGCAGTACTTC. The encoded protein is CASSITSGGYEQYF. The gene calls are TRBV9 and TRBJ2-7; 11 bases are a match to TRBD2. Trimming at V came to 4 bases and at J to 3 bases, leaving 3 bases not matched to a gene. The V gene's germline CDR1 is SGDLS and CDR2 YYNGEE. The CDR3 has 14 amino acids.

The chain has TRBV7-2 and TRBJ2-7; 13 bases map to TRBD2. CDR1 and CDR2 (germline): SGHTA, FQGNSA. The CDR3 loop spans 18 amino acids. V was pared by 2 bases and J by 2 bases, with 9 bases of the junction left unmatched. The CDR3 is CASSLRPGTSGTAYEQYF. For the CDR3, the DNA is TGTGCCAGCAGCTTAAGGCCCGGGACTAGCGGGACTGCCTACGAGCAGTACTTC.

The CDR3 bases are TGTGCCAGCTCAAAGGACAGGGGGCTAACCGGGGAGCTGTTTTTT. Amino acids: CASSKDRGLTGELFF. The chain employs TRBV18 and TRBJ2-2; 11 positions agree with TRBD1. The V gene end was trimmed by 5 bases and the J gene end by 5 bases; junction bases not matched to a gene: 4. Germline lookup yields CDR1 KGHSH and CDR2 LQKENI. This CDR3 has 15 residues.

This chain joins TRBV7-9 and TRBJ2-5; D is unclear. V was cut by 5 bases and J by 4 bases, with 11 bases left in between. CDR1 and CDR2 from the germline V gene are SEHNR and FQNEAQ (reference sequence). The length of the CDR3 is 13 residues. CDR3 in DNA: TGTGCCAGCAGCCCAGTATCCCGAGAGACCCAGTACTTC. This sequence encodes CASSPVSRETQYF.

This clone was found once. The chain recombines TRBV4-1 with TRBJ2-7; possibly TRBD2 for D (5 bases). This CDR3 has 16 residues. Between the trimmed V and J ends, which lost 0 bases and 2 bases, there was a span of 14 bases. Germline V lookup: CDR1 MGHRA, CDR2 YSYEKL. This CDR3 is CASSQDAGVKAYEQYF. CDR3 bases: TGCGCCAGCAGCCAAGATGCCGGGGTCAAGGCCTACGAGCAGTACTTC.

The chain has TRBV6-1 and TRBJ1-3; D is perhaps TRBD1 (5 bases). CDR3 length equals 14 residues. In germline, CDR1 is MNHNS, CDR2 SASEGT. With 1 base removed from V and 2 bases from J, the gap between germline ends came to 6 bases. The CDR3 loop is CASSEGRAGNTIYF. CDR3 coding DNA: TGTGCCAGCAGTGAAGGCAGGGCTGGAAACACCATATATTTT.

This clone appeared once. The chain uses TRBV19 and TRBJ2-2; maybe TRBD2 (7 bases). Germline loops: CDR1 LNHDA, CDR2 SQIVND (reference sequence). V was trimmed by 5 bases and J by 2 bases, leaving 24 bases between them. CDR3 length: 19 residues. CDR3 sequence reads: CASSPRGQLGLTNTGELFF. CDR3 in DNA: TGTGCCAGTAGTCCCCGTGGACAGCTGGGACTAACCAACACCGGGGAGCTGTTTTTT.

The V gene is TRBV2, the J gene TRBJ2-1; no firm D call. Germline CDR1 and CDR2: SNHLY and FYNNEI. This CDR3 has 10 residues. Trimming took off 5 bases at V and 6 bases at J, with 2 bases between the two ends. Written as DNA, the CDR3 is TGTGCCAGCAGTCTCAATGAGCAGTTCTTC. This encodes CASSLNEQFF.

A remark on this clone: The junction does not match germline at one end; this may be a read error. This chain uses TRBV2 with TRBJ2-1; 9 positions agree with TRBD1. CDR1 and CDR2 (germline): SNHLY, FYNNEI. The CDR3 has 15 amino acids. The CDR3 nucleotides are TGTGCCAGCAGCGAAGGGACAGGGAGAAGCGATGAGCAGTTCTTC. Amino acid sequence: CASSEGTGRSDEQFF.

The V gene is TRBV5-4, the J gene TRBJ2-4, with D possibly matching TRBD1 (5 bases). This CDR3 is 15 amino acids long. V was trimmed by 1 base and J by 1 base, leaving 9 bases between them. Germline CDR1 is SGHNT and CDR2 is YYREEE (reference sequence). The CDR3 loop is CASSLQKGAKNIQYF. The CDR3 DNA reads TGTGCCAGCAGCTTGCAGAAGGGGGCCAAAAACATTCAGTACTTC.

The CDR3 bases are TGTGCCAGCAGCCAAGACGAGCCAGGGCCCAAAAACATTCAGTACTTC. As protein: CASSQDEPGPKNIQYF. The chain couples TRBV3-1 (or the pseudogene TRBV3-2) to TRBJ2-4; D perhaps matches TRBD1 (5 bases). Germline CDR1 reads LGHDT; CDR2 reads YNNKEL (reference sequence). The CDR3 totals 16 residues. Trimming took 0 bases from V and 2 from J, leaving 11 bases between them.

This chain joins TRBV29-1 and TRBJ2-3, with 12 bases aligning to TRBD2. Germline CDR1 reads SQVTM; CDR2 reads ANQGSEA. V trimming: 5 bases; J trimming: 5 bases; junction bases outside the gene matches: 8. The CDR3 consists of 15 residues. The CDR3 reads CSVRLAGASGDTQYF. The CDR3 region has the DNA TGCAGCGTTAGACTAGCGGGAGCGTCGGGAGATACGCAGTATTTT.

V gene TRBV9 combines with J gene TRBJ1-4, with D hard to call. V was clipped by 3 bases and J by 4 bases, with 10 bases between them. The V gene's germline CDR1 is SGDLS and CDR2 YYNGEE. This CDR3 is built from 14 residues. CDR3 DNA: TGTGCCAGCAGCGACAGCCCCCTTAATGAAAAACTGTTTTTT. Translated, it gives CASSDSPLNEKLFF.

V gene TRBV19 combines with J gene TRBJ2-2; the D gene is possibly TRBD2 (5 bases). The CDR3 extends over 14 amino acids. Germline V gene lookup returns CDR1 LNHDA and CDR2 SQIVND (reference sequence). The V and J ends lost 6 bases and 3 bases respectively, with 11 bases between them. CDR3 DNA: TGTGCCAGTAGACGGGGAATAGACACCGGGGAGCTGTTTTTT. This translates into CASRRGIDTGELFF.